These 5 T cell receptor beta chains share one sample of origin, sequenced in a study of read filtering for tumor transcriptome and immune sequencing. Molecular barcoded adaptors covering alpha/delta and beta/gamma chains were used on roughly 370 ng RNA. TCRdb passed the reads through MiXCR, listing each CDR3 protein once. The table lists about 38,000 distinct CDR3 sequences, 11% to 15% of them singletons. The material sequenced was a population of CD138-negative cells sorted from bone marrow. The receptors were sampled from a donor aged 40 or over with multiple myeloma.

This chain connects TRBV27 to TRBJ1-5, with D maybe TRBD1 (5 bases). V was shortened by 5 bases and J by 13 bases, with 12 bases between the two germline ends. The CDR3 totals 11 residues. Germline V gene lookup returns CDR1 MNHEY and CDR2 SMNVEV (reference sequence). The CDR3 is CASSSGGGQHF. The CDR3 coding sequence is TGTGCCAGCAGTAGCGGTGGGGGGCAGCATTTT.

Concerning this clonotype itself: A single base separates this from a much larger clone, so it may be a read error. J is TRBJ2-2 and V is TRBV9; maybe TRBD2 (6 bases). The CDR3 runs 15 residues. Germline loops: CDR1 SGDLS, CDR2 YYNGEE. The CDR3 loop is CASSASSSAWRERFF. Written as DNA, the CDR3 is TGTGCCAGCAGCGCCTCCTCTAGCGCGTGGAGGGAGCGGTTTTTT.

In its sample, this clonotype ranks as medium-sized. The J gene is TRBJ2-1, the V gene TRBV9; D ambiguous. This CDR3 is 16 amino acids long. From germline, CDR1 is SGDLS and CDR2 YYNGEE. V lost 0 bases and J 2 bases, leaving 12 bases between the germline ends. CDR3 region: CASSVDQQLAYNEQFF. The CDR3 DNA reads TGTGCCAGCAGCGTAGACCAACAATTGGCCTACAATGAGCAGTTCTTC.

The table lists this clonotype with many counts. This chain joins TRBV19 and TRBJ2-5; perhaps TRBD2 as D (6 bases). CDR1 LNHDA and CDR2 SQIVND come from the germline V gene (reference sequence). The germline V and J ends were trimmed by 1 base and 2 bases, with 8 bases remaining between them. The length of the CDR3 is 14 residues. CDR3 in amino acids: CASSIGGAQETQYF. CDR3 DNA: TGTGCCAGTAGTATAGGCGGGGCTCAAGAGACCCAGTACTTC.

The sample holds one count of this clonotype. J is TRBJ2-7 and V is TRBV20-1; TRBD2 might be the D (6 bases). Deletions cut 0 bases from V and 0 bases from J, with 12 bases between. The CDR3 has 15 amino acids. Germline V gene sequence: CDR1 DFQATT, CDR2 SNEGSKA (reference sequence). CDR3 protein: CSARDRDSSSYEQYF. The CDR3 bases are TGCAGTGCTAGAGATCGGGACTCCAGCTCCTACGAGCAGTACTTC.